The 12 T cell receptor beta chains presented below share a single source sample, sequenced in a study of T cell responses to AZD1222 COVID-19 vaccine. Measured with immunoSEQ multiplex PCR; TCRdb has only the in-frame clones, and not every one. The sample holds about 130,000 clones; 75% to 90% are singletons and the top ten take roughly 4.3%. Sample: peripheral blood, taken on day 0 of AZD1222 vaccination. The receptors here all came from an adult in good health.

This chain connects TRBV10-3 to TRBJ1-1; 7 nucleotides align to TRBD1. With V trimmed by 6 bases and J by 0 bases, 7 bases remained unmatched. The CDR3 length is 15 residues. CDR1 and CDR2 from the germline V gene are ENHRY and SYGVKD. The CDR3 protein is CAISRTGDMNTEAFF. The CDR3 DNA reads TGTGCCATCAGCCGGACAGGAGATATGAACACTGAAGCTTTCTTT.

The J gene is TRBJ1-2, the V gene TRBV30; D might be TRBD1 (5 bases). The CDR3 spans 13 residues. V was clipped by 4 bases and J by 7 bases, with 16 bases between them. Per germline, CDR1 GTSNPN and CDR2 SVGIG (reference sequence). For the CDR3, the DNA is TGTGCCTGGACCCTGGGACTGCAGTTTGGCTACACCTTC. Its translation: CAWTLGLQFGYTF.

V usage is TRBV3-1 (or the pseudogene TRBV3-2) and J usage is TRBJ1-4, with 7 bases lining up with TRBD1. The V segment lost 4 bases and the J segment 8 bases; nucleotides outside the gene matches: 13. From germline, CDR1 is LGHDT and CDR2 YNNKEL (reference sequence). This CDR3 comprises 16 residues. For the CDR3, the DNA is TGTGCCAGCAGCCGCCCACAGGGGATCCCAGGGGAAAAACTGTTTTTT. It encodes CASSRPQGIPGEKLFF.

Here the CDR3 reads CASSVRENTEAFF. CDR3 nucleotide sequence: TGTGCCAGCAGTGTCCGGGAGAACACTGAAGCTTTCTTT. V is TRBV2 and J is TRBJ1-1, with D uncertain. Germline values: CDR1 SNHLY, CDR2 FYNNEI. V lost 4 bases and J 1 base, leaving 7 bases between the germline ends. This CDR3 spans 13 amino acids.

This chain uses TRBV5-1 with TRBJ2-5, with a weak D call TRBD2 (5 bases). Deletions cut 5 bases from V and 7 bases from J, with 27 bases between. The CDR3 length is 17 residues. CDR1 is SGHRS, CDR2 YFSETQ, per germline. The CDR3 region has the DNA TGCGCCAGCAGGGACGGAGTGGGGAGTGGAGGTGTGGGGACCCAGTACTTC. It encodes CASRDGVGSGGVGTQYF.

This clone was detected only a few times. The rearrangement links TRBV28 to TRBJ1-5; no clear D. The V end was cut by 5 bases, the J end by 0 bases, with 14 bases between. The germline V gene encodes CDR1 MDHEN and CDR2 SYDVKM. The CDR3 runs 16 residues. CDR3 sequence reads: CASSPTGSYSNQPQHF. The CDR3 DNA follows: TGTGCCAGCAGTCCCACGGGGTCTTATAGCAATCAGCCCCAGCATTTT.

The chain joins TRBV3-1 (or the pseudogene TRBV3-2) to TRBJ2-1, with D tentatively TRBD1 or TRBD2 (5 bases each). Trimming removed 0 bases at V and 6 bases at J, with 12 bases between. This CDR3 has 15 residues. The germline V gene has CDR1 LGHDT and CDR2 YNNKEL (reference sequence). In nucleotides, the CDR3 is TGTGCCAGCAGCCAAGAAGGGACCGCGCGCAATGAGCAGTTCTTC. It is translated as CASSQEGTARNEQFF.

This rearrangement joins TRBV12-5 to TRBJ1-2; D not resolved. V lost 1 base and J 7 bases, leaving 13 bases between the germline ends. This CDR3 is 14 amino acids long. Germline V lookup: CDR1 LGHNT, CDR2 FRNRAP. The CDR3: CASGLDGSWGGYTF. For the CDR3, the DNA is TGTGCTAGTGGTTTGGACGGGTCCTGGGGTGGCTACACCTTC.

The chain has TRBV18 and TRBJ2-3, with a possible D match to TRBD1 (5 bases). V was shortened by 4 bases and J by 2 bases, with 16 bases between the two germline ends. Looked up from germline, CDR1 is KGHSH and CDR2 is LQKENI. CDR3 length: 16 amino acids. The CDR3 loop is CASSRSTGTPTDTQYF. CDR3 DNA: TGTGCCAGCTCACGTTCCACAGGTACACCCACAGATACGCAGTATTTT.

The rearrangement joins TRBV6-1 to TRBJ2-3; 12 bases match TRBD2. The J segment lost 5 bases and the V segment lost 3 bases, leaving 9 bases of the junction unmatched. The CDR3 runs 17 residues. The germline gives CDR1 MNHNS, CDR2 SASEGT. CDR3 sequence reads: CASSEELAGGPKDTQYF. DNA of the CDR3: TGTGCCAGCAGTGAGGAACTAGCGGGGGGCCCTAAAGATACGCAGTATTTT.

CDR3 region: CASSSPGRGALYEQYF. The CDR3 DNA is TGTGCCAGCAGTTCCCCCGGGCGGGGGGCTCTGTACGAGCAGTACTTC. The chain couples TRBV6-6 to TRBJ2-7, with 8 bases lining up with TRBD2. The CDR3 totals 16 residues. J lost 4 bases, V lost 4 bases, and 12 bases had no gene match. CDR1 and CDR2 from the germline V gene are MNHNY and SVGAGI (reference sequence).

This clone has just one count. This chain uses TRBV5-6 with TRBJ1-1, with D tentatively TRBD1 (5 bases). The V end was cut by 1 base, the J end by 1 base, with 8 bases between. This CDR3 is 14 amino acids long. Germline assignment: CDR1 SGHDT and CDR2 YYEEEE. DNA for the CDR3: TGTGCCAGCAGCTTGAAGGGGTGGAACACTGAAGCTTTCTTT. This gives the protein CASSLKGWNTEAFF.